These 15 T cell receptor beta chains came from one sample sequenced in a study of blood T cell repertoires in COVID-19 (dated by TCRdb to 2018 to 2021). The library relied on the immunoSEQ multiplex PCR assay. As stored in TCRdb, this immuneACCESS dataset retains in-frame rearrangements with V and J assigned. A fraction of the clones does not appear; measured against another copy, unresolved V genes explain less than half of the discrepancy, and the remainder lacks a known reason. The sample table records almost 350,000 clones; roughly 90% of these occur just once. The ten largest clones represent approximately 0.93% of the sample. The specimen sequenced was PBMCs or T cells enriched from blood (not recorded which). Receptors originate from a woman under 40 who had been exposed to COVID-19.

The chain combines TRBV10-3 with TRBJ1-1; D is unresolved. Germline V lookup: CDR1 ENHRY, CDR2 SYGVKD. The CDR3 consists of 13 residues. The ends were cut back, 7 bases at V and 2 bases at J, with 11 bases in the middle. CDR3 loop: CAIKRGVNTEAFF. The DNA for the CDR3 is TGTGCCATCAAAAGAGGTGTAAACACTGAAGCTTTCTTT.

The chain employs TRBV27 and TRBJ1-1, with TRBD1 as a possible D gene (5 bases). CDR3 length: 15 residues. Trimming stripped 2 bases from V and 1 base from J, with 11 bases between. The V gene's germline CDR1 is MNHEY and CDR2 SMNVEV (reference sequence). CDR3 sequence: CASSLPSRGNTEAFF. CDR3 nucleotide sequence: TGTGCCAGCAGTTTACCGTCAAGGGGGAACACTGAAGCTTTCTTT.

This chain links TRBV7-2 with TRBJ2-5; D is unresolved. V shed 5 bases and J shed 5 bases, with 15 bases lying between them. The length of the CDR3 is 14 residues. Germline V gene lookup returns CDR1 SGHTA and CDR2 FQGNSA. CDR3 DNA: TGTGCCAGCAGCGTACCGACCTTGCGGGAGACCCAGTACTTC. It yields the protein CASSVPTLRETQYF.

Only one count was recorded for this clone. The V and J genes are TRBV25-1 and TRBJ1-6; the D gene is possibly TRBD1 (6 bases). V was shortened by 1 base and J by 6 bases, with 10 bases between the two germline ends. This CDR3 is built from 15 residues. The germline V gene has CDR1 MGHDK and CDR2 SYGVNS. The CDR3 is CASSESVQGNSPLHF. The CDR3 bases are TGTGCCAGCAGTGAATCGGTACAGGGTAATTCACCCCTCCACTTT.

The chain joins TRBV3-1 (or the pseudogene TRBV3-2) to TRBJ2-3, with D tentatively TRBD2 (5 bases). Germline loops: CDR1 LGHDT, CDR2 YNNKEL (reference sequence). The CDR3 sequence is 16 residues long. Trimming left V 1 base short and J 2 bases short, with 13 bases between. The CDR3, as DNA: TGTGCCAGCAGCCAAGGAGGGCGCGGCTTCACAGATACGCAGTATTTT. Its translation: CASSQGGRGFTDTQYF.

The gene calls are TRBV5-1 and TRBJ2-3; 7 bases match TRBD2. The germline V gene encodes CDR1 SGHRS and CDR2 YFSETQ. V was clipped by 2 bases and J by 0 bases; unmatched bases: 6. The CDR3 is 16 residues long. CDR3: CASSLGRAGSTDTQYF. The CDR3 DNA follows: TGCGCCAGCAGCTTAGGGAGAGCGGGAAGCACAGATACGCAGTATTTT. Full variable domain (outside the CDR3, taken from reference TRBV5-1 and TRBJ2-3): KAGVTQTPRYLIKTRGQQVTLSCSPISGHRSVSWYQQTPGQGLQFLFEYFSETQRNKGNFPGRFSGRQFSNSRSEMNVSTLELGDSALYLCASSLGRAGSTDTQYFGPGTRLTVL.

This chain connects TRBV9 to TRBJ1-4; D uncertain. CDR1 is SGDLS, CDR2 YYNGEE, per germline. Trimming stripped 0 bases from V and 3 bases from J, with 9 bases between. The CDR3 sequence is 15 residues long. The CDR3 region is CASSVGRGSNEKLFF. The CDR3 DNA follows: TGTGCCAGCAGCGTAGGGCGGGGATCTAATGAAAAACTGTTTTTT. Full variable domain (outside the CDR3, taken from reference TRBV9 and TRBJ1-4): DSGVTQTPKHLITATGQRVTLRCSPRSGDLSVYWYQQSLDQGLQFLIQYYNGEERAKGNILERFSAQQFPDLHSELNLSSLELGDSALYFCASSVGRGSNEKLFFGSGTQLSVL.

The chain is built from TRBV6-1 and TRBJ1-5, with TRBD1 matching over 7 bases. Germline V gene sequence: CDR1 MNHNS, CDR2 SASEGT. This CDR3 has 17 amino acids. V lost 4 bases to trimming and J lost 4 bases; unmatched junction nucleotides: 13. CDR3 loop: CASSATQGLGRNQPQHF. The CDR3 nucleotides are TGTGCCAGCAGTGCAACACAGGGGCTGGGACGGAATCAGCCCCAGCATTTT.

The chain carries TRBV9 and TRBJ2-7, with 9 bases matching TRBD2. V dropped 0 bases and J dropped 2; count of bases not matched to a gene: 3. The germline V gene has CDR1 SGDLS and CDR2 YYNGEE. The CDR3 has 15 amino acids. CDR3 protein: CASSVEASGTYEQYF. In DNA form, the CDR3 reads TGTGCCAGCAGCGTAGAGGCTAGCGGGACCTACGAGCAGTACTTC. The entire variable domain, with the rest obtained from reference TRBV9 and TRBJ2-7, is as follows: DSGVTQTPKHLITATGQRVTLRCSPRSGDLSVYWYQQSLDQGLQFLIQYYNGEERAKGNILERFSAQQFPDLHSELNLSSLELGDSALYFCASSVEASGTYEQYFGPGTRLTVT.

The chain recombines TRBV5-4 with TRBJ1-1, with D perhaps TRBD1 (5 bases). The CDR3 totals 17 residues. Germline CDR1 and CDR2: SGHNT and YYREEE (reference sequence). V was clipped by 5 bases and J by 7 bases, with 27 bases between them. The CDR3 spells CASSSPRDWRAGLEAFF. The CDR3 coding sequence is TGTGCCAGCAGTTCACCCCGGGACTGGAGGGCGGGACTTGAAGCTTTCTTT.

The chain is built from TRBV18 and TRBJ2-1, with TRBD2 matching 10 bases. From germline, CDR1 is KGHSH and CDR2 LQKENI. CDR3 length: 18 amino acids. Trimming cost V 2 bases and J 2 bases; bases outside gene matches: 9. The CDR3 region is CASSPKREGPNPYNEQFF. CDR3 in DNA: TGTGCCAGCTCACCAAAGCGGGAGGGCCCTAACCCCTACAATGAGCAGTTCTTC.

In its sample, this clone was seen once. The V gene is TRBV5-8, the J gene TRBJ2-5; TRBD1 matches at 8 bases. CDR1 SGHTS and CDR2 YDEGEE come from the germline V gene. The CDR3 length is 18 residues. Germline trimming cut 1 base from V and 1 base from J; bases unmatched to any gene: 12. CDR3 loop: CASSLRARQGPIQETQYF. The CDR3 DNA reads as TGTGCCAGCAGCTTGCGGGCCCGACAGGGGCCCATCCAAGAGACCCAGTACTTC.

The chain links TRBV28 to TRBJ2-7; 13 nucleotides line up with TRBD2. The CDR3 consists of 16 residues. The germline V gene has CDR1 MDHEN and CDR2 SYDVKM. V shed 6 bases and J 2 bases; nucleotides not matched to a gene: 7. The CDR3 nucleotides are TGTGCCAGCAGAGAAGCCGGACTAGCGGGAGCCTACGAGCAGTACTTC. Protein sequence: CASREAGLAGAYEQYF.

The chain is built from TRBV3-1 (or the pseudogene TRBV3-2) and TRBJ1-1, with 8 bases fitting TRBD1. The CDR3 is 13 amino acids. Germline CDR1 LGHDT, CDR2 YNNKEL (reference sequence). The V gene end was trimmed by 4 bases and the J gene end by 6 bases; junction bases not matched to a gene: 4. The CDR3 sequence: CASSPHRGAEAFF. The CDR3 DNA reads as TGTGCCAGCAGCCCCCACAGGGGGGCTGAAGCTTTCTTT.

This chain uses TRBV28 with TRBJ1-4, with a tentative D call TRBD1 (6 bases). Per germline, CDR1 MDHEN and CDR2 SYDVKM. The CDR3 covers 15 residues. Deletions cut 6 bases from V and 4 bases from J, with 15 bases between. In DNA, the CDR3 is TGTGCCAGCAGATTCCCCGGGGGGCTTAATGAAAAACTGTTTTTT. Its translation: CASRFPGGLNEKLFF.